The 18 T cell receptor beta chains in this list originate from one sample, sequenced in a study of T-cell reconstitution after alpha-beta-depleted transplantation in children. Preparation of the TCRbeta library involved a method that used unique molecular identifiers. TCRdb independently ran MiXCR on the PCR reads; one entry per CDR3 protein. The sample yields hundreds of thousands of distinct CDR3 sequences, about 17% seen once. The sample here was PBMCs, mostly from graft donor cells, taken 360 days after TCRalphabeta/CD19-depleted stem cell transplant. These receptors were taken from a male patient between 2 and 10 years old who had a stem cell transplant for acute lymphoblastic leukemia, so the T cells may come from the graft donor.

V usage is TRBV7-6 and J usage is TRBJ1-4; D may be TRBD1 (5 bases). This CDR3 comprises 15 residues. Trimming stripped 5 bases from V and 13 bases from J, with 23 bases between. Germline loops: CDR1 SGHVS, CDR2 FNYEAQ. CDR3 sequence reads: CASSPGGREGTGLFF. CDR3 sequence (DNA): TGTGCCAGCAGCCCCGGCGGAAGAGAGGGGACGGGACTGTTTTTT.

The V gene is TRBV29-1, the J gene TRBJ1-6; no definite D call. The germline V and J ends were trimmed by 4 bases and 10 bases, with 14 bases remaining between them. Germline V gene data show CDR1 as SQVTM and CDR2 as ANQGSEA. The CDR3 runs 13 residues. The CDR3 is CSVAALSGSPLHF. CDR3 coding DNA: TGCAGCGTTGCCGCTTTATCCGGGTCACCCCTCCACTTT.

This clonotype was seen repeatedly, ten times or more. This chain links TRBV9 with TRBJ2-1, with TRBD2 matching 12 bases. CDR1 SGDLS and CDR2 YYNGEE come from the germline V gene. This CDR3 region has 16 residues. V dropped 0 bases and J dropped 8; count of bases not matched to a gene: 6. The CDR3 reads CASSVAPGTSGYEQFF. The CDR3 nucleotides read TGTGCCAGCAGCGTAGCCCCCGGGACTAGCGGGTATGAGCAGTTCTTC.

The J gene is TRBJ2-7, the V gene TRBV6-2 or TRBV6-3; D may correspond to TRBD1 or TRBD2 (6 bases each). Trimming removed 2 bases from V and 3 bases from J, with 8 bases in between. The germline CDR1 and CDR2 sequences are MNHEY and SVGEGT. The CDR3 runs to 13 residues. The CDR3, as DNA: TGTGCCAGCAGTTACCGGGGGCTCTACGAGCAGTACTTC. Its protein is CASSYRGLYEQYF.

CDR3 amino acids: CASSQDGGRGYNEQYF. DNA for the CDR3: TGCGCCAGCAGCCAAGACGGCGGGAGAGGTTACAACGAGCAGTACTTC. The chain has TRBV4-3 and TRBJ2-7; 7 bases fit TRBD2. The CDR3 is 16 amino acids. From germline, CDR1 is LGHNA and CDR2 YSLEER. The V gene end was trimmed by 0 bases and the J gene end by 5 bases; junction bases not matched to a gene: 10.

This chain joins TRBV27 and TRBJ2-7, with D perhaps TRBD1 (6 bases). V lost 3 bases to trimming and J lost 0 bases, with 18 bases between them. The CDR3 covers 17 residues. CDR1 is MNHEY and CDR2 is SMNVEV in the germline V gene (reference sequence). In DNA form, the CDR3 reads TGTGCCAGCAGTTTTTTGGGAGCAGGGGAGCGCTCCTACGAGCAGTACTTC. Translation: CASSFLGAGERSYEQYF.

The chain carries TRBV6-5 and TRBJ1-6; D gene unclear. V was cut by 2 bases and J by 4 bases, with 9 bases left in between. Germline values: CDR1 MNHEY, CDR2 SVGAGI. This CDR3 region has 15 residues. The CDR3 sequence: CASSYSVPYNSPLHF. The CDR3 coding sequence is TGTGCCAGCAGTTACAGCGTCCCATATAATTCACCCCTCCACTTT.

The rearrangement links TRBV5-6 to TRBJ2-7; 8 bases agree with TRBD2. The CDR3 covers 18 residues. Germline trimming cut 3 bases from V and 2 bases from J; bases unmatched to any gene: 16. Looked up from germline, CDR1 is SGHDT and CDR2 is YYEEEE. Here the CDR3 DNA reads TGTGCCAGCAGCTCTAGGCCGGCTGAGGGACTAGGGCCCTACGAGCAGTACTTC. Its protein product is CASSSRPAEGLGPYEQYF.

The CDR3 nucleotides read TGTGCCAGCAGCTCCCGGGCTAGCGGAGCTAGCACAGATACGCAGTATTTT. This translates into CASSSRASGASTDTQYF. The gene calls are TRBV7-8 and TRBJ2-3; 7 bases line up with TRBD2. This CDR3 region has 17 residues. The V and J ends lost 4 bases and 0 bases, in that order; junction bases with no gene match: 10. The germline V gene encodes CDR1 SGHVS and CDR2 FQNEAQ.

This clonotype was detected only a few times. V gene TRBV12-3 or TRBV12-4 combines with J gene TRBJ1-2; 9 bases are a match to TRBD1. The CDR3 has 16 amino acids. With V trimmed by 0 bases and J by 8 bases, 10 bases remained unmatched. The chain's CDR3 is CASSLAPGTGPKGYTF. CDR3 nucleotides: TGTGCCAGCAGTTTAGCACCCGGGACAGGGCCTAAGGGCTACACCTTC.

The sample holds a few counts of this clonotype. The chain has TRBV6-5 and TRBJ2-5; D possibly matches TRBD1 or TRBD2 (6 bases each). The CDR3 is 16 amino acids. Germline-derived CDR1 and CDR2 are MNHEY and SVGAGI. Deletions cut 0 bases from V and 3 bases from J, with 14 bases between. The CDR3 sequence is CASSYSGGPEEETQYF. DNA of the CDR3: TGTGCCAGCAGTTACTCTGGGGGGCCAGAAGAAGAGACCCAGTACTTC.

Many counts were recorded for this clonotype. The gene calls are TRBV7-8 and TRBJ1-1, with 8 nucleotides matching TRBD1. Germline values: CDR1 SGHVS, CDR2 FQNEAQ. Trimming removed 3 bases from V and 7 bases from J; junction bases left unmatched: 4. This CDR3 is built from 13 residues. The CDR3 DNA follows: TGTGCCAGCAGCTTTAGGACAGGGCTTGAAGCTTTCTTT. Translation: CASSFRTGLEAFF.

This clonotype has ten or more counts. The chain employs TRBV12-3 or TRBV12-4 and TRBJ2-1; the match to TRBD2 covers 8 bases. The length of the CDR3 is 16 residues. V was clipped by 0 bases and J by 10 bases; unmatched bases: 11. In DNA, the CDR3 is TGTGCCAGCAGTTTAGCGCAAATAGGATCGGGAGGGGAGCAGTTCTTC. Amino acids: CASSLAQIGSGGEQFF.

The CDR3 region has the DNA TGCGCCAGCAGCCAAGATTCGGCCAGGGCAAGCATTCAGTACTTC. Translated, it gives CASSQDSARASIQYF. The genes are TRBV4-3 and TRBJ2-4; D is perhaps TRBD1 (5 bases). Germline CDR1 and CDR2: LGHNA and YSLEER. This CDR3 is built from 15 residues. Trimming stripped 0 bases from V and 9 bases from J, with 15 bases between.

This rearrangement joins TRBV7-9 to TRBJ2-7; TRBD1 agrees at 11 bases. V dropped 2 bases and J dropped 6; count of bases not matched to a gene: 6. The CDR3 runs 15 residues. The germline CDR1 and CDR2 sequences are SEHNR and FQNEAQ (reference sequence). The chain's CDR3 is CASSLTAGTGGEQYF. In nucleotides, the CDR3 is TGTGCCAGCAGCTTAACAGCCGGGACAGGGGGCGAGCAGTACTTC.

On this clonotype itself: A much larger clone lies a single base off, so this may be a read error. The gene calls are TRBV12-3 or TRBV12-4 and TRBJ2-1, with 15 bases fitting TRBD2. V dropped 4 bases and J dropped 12; count of bases not matched to a gene: 13. The CDR3 extends over 17 amino acids. The CDR3 bases are TGTGCCAGCAGTTCACAGGGGACTAGCGGGAGGTTGCATGGGCAGTTCTTC. Translation: CASSSQGTSGRLHGQFF.

The CDR3 here is CASTRGGAKYEQYF. CDR3 sequence (DNA): TGTGCCAGCACCAGGGGGGGCGCGAAGTACGAGCAGTACTTC. This chain links TRBV12-3 or TRBV12-4 with TRBJ2-7, with D perhaps matching TRBD1 or TRBD2 (7 bases each). V gave up 7 bases and J gave up 4 bases, with 17 bases separating them. This CDR3 comprises 14 residues.

In this sample, this clonotype turned up many times. V gene TRBV20-1 combines with J gene TRBJ2-7, with 13 bases lining up with TRBD2. CDR1 is DFQATT and CDR2 is SNEGSKA in the germline V gene (reference sequence). V lost 6 bases to trimming and J lost 2 bases; unmatched junction nucleotides: 4. The length of the CDR3 is 14 residues. The CDR3 coding sequence is TGCAGTGCAAAGGGGACTAGCGGGGCCTACGAGCAGTACTTC. Amino acids: CSAKGTSGAYEQYF.